The clone carrying this TCR beta chain was counted once. V was clipped by 3 bases and J by 3 bases; unmatched bases: 8. The CDR3 has 15 amino acids. In germline, CDR1 is LGHNA, CDR2 YNFKEQ. This sample is part of a study of blood T cell repertoires in COVID-19. Study background: COVID-19 samples collected from the United States, Italy and Spain covered acute and convalescent phases. Sample material is recorded as cDNA or gDNA derived from T cells, B-cell-depleted T cells, or PBMCs.

As originally analysed: Cell counts per sample came from amplifying reference gene primers. Profiled with immunoSEQ multiplex PCR; TCRdb holds only in-frame clones, not every one. The DNA gave D and trimming, while V, J and clone size come from that table. The sample lists 200,000 to 300,000 clones; 70% to 90% were seen once. Sequenced material: peripheral blood. This sequence was found in a young man with active or convalescent COVID-19. This chain joins TRBV4-2 and TRBJ2-7; 7 positions match TRBD2. This CDR3 is CASSQVTRGDYEQYF. The CDR3 nucleotides read TGTGCCAGCAGCCAGGTCACCCGGGGGGACTACGAGCAGTACTTC.